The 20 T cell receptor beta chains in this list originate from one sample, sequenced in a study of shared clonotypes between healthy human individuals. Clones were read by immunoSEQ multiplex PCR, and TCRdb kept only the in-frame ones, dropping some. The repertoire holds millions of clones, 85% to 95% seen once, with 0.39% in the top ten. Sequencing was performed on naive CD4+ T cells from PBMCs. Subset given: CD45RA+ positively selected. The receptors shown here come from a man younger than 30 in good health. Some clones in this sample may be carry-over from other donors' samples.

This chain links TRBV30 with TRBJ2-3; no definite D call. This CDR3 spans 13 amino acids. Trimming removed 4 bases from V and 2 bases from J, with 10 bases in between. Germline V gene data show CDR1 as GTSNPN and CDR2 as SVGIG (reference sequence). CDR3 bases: TGTGCCTGGAACAGAGTCTTCACAGATACGCAGTATTTT. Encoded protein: CAWNRVFTDTQYF. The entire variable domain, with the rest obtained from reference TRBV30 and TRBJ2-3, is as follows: SQTIHQWPATLVQPVGSPLSLECTVEGTSNPNLYWYRQAAGRGLQLLFYSVGIGQISSEVPQNLSASRPQDRQFILSSKKLLLSDSGFYLCAWNRVFTDTQYFGPGTRLTVL.

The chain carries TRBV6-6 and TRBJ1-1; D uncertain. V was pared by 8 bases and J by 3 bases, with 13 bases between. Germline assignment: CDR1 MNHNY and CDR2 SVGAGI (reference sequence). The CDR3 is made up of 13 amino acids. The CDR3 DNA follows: TGTGCCAGCCTGGGTGGGTTGCACACTGAAGCTTTCTTT. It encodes CASLGGLHTEAFF.

The CDR3 sequence: CASSYQSSVGHEQFF. For the CDR3, the DNA is TGTGCCAGCAGTTATCAATCGTCAGTAGGCCATGAGCAGTTCTTC. The chain couples TRBV6-5 to TRBJ2-1, with D unclear. V was trimmed by 3 bases and J by 8 bases, leaving 17 bases between them. This CDR3 region has 15 residues. Germline loops: CDR1 MNHEY, CDR2 SVGAGI.

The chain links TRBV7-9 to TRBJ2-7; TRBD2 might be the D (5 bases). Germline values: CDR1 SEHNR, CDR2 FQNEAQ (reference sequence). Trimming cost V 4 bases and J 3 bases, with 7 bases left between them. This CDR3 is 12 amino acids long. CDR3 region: CASSWGVYEQYF. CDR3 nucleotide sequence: TGTGCCAGCAGCTGGGGAGTCTACGAGCAGTACTTC.

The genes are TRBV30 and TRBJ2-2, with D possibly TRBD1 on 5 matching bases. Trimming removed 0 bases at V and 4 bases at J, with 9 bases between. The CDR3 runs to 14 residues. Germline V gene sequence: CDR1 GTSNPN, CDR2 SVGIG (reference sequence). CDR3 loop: CAWSVGARTGELFF. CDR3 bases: TGTGCCTGGAGTGTAGGGGCGCGCACCGGGGAGCTGTTTTTT.

The CDR3 protein is CASSDPRGGAPYGYTF. The DNA for the CDR3 is TGTGCCAGCAGTGACCCCAGGGGGGGGGCCCCCTATGGCTACACCTTC. The J gene is TRBJ1-2, the V gene TRBV2; 7 nucleotides match TRBD1. In germline, CDR1 is SNHLY, CDR2 FYNNEI. Trimming removed 3 bases from V and 4 bases from J; junction bases left unmatched: 11. The CDR3 has 16 amino acids.

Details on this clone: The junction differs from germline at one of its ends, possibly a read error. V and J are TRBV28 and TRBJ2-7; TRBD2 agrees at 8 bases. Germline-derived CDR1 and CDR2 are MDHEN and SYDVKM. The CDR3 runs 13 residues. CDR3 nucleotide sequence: TGTGCCAGCAGCCCAATTCACGCGGGCGGGGGGTATTTC. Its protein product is CASSPIHAGGGYF.

The CDR3 nucleotides are TGCGCCAGCAGCCCGTGGGAGGGCCGGTCAGATACGCAGTATTTT. This sequence encodes CASSPWEGRSDTQYF. The rearrangement uses TRBV5-1 and TRBJ2-3; the match to TRBD2 covers 7 bases. Germline values: CDR1 SGHRS, CDR2 YFSETQ. The V gene end was trimmed by 4 bases and the J gene end by 4 bases; junction bases not matched to a gene: 9. The CDR3 loop spans 15 amino acids. Full variable domain (rest looked up from reference TRBV5-1 and TRBJ2-3): KAGVTQTPRYLIKTRGQQVTLSCSPISGHRSVSWYQQTPGQGLQFLFEYFSETQRNKGNFPGRFSGRQFSNSRSEMNVSTLELGDSALYLCASSPWEGRSDTQYFGPGTRLTVL.

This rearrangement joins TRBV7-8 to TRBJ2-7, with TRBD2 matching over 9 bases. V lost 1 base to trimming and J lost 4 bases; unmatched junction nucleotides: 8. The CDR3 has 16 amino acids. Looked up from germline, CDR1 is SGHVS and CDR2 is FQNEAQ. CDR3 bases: TGTGCCAGCAGCTTAGTTCGGCTAGCGGGGTTTTACGAGCAGTACTTC. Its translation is CASSLVRLAGFYEQYF.

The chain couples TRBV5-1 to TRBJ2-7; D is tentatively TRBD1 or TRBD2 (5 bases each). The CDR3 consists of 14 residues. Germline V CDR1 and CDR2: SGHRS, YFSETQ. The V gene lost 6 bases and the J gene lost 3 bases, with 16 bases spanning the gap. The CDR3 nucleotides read TGCGCCAGCACCCCGGGGCAGGGCTTCTACGAGCAGTACTTC. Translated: CASTPGQGFYEQYF.

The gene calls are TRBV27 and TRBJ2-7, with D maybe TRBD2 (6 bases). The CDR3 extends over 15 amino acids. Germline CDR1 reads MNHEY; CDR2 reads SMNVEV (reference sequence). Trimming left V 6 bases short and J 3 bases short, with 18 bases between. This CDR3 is CASREGTGSFYEQYF. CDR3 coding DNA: TGTGCCAGCAGGGAGGGTACCGGGAGTTTCTACGAGCAGTACTTC.

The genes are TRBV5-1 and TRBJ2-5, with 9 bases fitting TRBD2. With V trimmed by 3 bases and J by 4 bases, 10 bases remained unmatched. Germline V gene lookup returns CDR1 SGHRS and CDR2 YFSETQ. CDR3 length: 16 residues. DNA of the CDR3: TGCGCCAGCAGCTCTCCGGCTGCGGGAGGGGGAGAGACCCAGTACTTC. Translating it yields CASSSPAAGGGETQYF.

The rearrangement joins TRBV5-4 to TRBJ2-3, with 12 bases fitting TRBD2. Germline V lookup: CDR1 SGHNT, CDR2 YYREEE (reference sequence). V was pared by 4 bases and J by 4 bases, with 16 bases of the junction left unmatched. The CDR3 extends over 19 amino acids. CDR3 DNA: TGTGCCAGCAGCCCCGGTGGTGCTAGCGGGAGGGTCGGATCAGATACGCAGTATTTT. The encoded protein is CASSPGGASGRVGSDTQYF.

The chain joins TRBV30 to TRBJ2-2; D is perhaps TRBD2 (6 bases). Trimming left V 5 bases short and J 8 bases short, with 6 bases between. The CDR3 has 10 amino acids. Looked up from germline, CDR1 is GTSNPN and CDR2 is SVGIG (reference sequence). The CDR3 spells CAWGRGELFF. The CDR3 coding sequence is TGTGCCTGGGGGAGGGGGGAGCTGTTTTTT.

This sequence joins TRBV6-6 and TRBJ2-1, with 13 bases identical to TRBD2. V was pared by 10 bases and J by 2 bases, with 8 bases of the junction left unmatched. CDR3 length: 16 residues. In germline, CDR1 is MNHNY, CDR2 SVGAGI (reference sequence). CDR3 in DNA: TGTGCCACCCGGACTAGCGGGAGTTATCCCTACAATGAGCAGTTCTTC. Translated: CATRTSGSYPYNEQFF.

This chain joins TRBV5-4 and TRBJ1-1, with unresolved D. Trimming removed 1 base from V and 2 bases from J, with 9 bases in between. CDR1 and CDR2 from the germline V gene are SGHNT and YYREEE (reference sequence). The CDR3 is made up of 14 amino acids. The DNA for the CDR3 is TGTGCCAGCAGCTTGCGTCAGGCAAACACTGAAGCTTTCTTT. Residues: CASSLRQANTEAFF.

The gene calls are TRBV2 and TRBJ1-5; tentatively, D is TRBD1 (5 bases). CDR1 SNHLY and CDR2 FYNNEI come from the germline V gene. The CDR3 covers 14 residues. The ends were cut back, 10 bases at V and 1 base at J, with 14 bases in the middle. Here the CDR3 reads CATRERQSNQPQHF. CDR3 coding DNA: TGTGCCACCAGGGAACGACAGAGCAATCAGCCCCAGCATTTT. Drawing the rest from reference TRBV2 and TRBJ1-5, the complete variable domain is EPEVTQTPSHQVTQMGQEVILRCVPISNHLYFYWYRQILGQKVEFLVSFYNNEISEKSEIFDDQFSVERPDGSNFTLKIRSTKLEDSAMYFCATRERQSNQPQHFGDGTRLSIL.

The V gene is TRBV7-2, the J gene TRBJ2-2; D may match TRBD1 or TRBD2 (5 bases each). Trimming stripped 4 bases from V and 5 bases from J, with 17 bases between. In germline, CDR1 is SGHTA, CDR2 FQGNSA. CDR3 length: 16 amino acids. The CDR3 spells CASSYFRDPGTGELFF. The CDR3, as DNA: TGTGCCAGCAGCTATTTCCGGGACCCTGGGACCGGGGAGCTGTTTTTT.

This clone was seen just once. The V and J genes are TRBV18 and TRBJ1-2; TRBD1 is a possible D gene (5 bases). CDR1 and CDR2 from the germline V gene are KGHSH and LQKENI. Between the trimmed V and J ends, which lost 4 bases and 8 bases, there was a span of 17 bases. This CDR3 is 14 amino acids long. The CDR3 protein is CASSQRQLSWGYTF. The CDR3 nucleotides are TGTGCCAGCTCACAAAGACAGCTCTCTTGGGGCTACACCTTC.

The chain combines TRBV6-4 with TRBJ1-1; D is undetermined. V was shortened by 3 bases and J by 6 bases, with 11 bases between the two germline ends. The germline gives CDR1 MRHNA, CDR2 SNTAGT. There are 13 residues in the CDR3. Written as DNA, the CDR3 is TGTGCCAGCAGTGATCTCCCCAACTCTGAAGCTTTCTTT. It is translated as CASSDLPNSEAFF.